The rows below give T cell receptor beta chains drawn from one sample of a study of blood T cells in healthy people across ages. Via MiXCR, TCRdb re-called the 5' RACE reads, giving one row per CDR3 protein. The profile shows around 1,600,000 distinct CDR3 sequences, less than 45% of them singletons. The sample taken for sequencing was blood. The receptors stem from a woman aged 18-35 years in good health. Both conserved end residues are part of each CDR3. A D gene is named only where the DNA matches it firmly. Only some rows state a clone size, as once, few, many or a class for expanded clones.

J gene | V gene | clone size | D gene | CDR3 protein | CDR3 DNA
TRBJ2-1 | TRBV10-3 | - | TRBD1 | CAISDQGANEQFF | TGTGCCATCAGTGACCAGGGGGCGAATGAGCAGTTCTTC
TRBJ2-1 | TRBV24-1 | - | - | CATSDDLDEQFF | TGTGCCACCAGTGATGACTTGGATGAGCAGTTCTTC
TRBJ1-1 | TRBV6-2/TRBV6-3 | - | - | CASRIGAPKNVEAFF | TGTGCCAGCAGGATTGGGGCACCGAAAAACGTTGAAGCTTTCTTT
TRBJ2-7 | TRBV6-5 | few | TRBD2 | CASSYSGLDVEQYF | TGTGCCAGCAGTTACTCAGGACTAGATGTCGAGCAGTACTTC
TRBJ2-2 | TRBV5-1 | few | - | CASSLVPETNTGELFF | TGCGCCAGCAGCTTGGTGCCAGAGACGAACACCGGGGAGCTGTTTTTT
TRBJ2-5 | TRBV3-1 | - | TRBD2 | CASSPLGTSGLQETQYF | TGTGCCAGCAGCCCCCTGGGGACTAGCGGTCTACAAGAGACCCAGTACTTC
TRBJ2-7 | TRBV20-1 | - | - | CSAGTPSKNEQYF | TGCAGTGCCGGGACACCTTCAAAAAACGAGCAGTACTTC
TRBJ2-3 | TRBV27 | - | - | CASSLFVRRADTQYF | TGTGCCAGCAGTTTATTTGTGAGGAGGGCAGATACGCAGTATTTT
TRBJ2-1 | TRBV5-4 | - | TRBD2 | CASSLGATSGYNEQFF | TGTGCCAGCAGCTTGGGTGCGACTAGCGGTTACAATGAGCAGTTCTTC
TRBJ1-5 | TRBV28 | - | - | CASGGPGTPGNQPQHF | TGTGCCAGCGGAGGACCAGGGACCCCTGGCAATCAGCCCCAGCATTTT
TRBJ2-6 | TRBV27 | - | - | CASSVGVANVLTF | TGTGCCAGCAGTGTAGGGGTGGCCAACGTCCTGACTTTC
TRBJ2-1 | TRBV7-2 | - | TRBD1 | CASSRQGRVSGNEQFF | TGTGCCAGCAGCAGACAGGGTCGGGTGTCAGGCAATGAGCAGTTCTTC
TRBJ2-1 | TRBV6-5 | - | - | CASSRGWQSSYNEQFF | TGTGCCAGCAGCCGAGGGTGGCAGAGCTCCTACAATGAGCAGTTCTTC
TRBJ2-1 | TRBV4-1 | - | TRBD2 | CASSQVFRDGGADEQFF | TGCGCCAGCAGCCAAGTCTTCCGGGACGGGGGGGCGGATGAGCAGTTCTTC
TRBJ2-5 | TRBV25-1 | few | - | CASSAKDYRETQYF | TGTGCCAGCAGTGCAAAGGACTATAGAGAGACCCAGTACTTC
TRBJ2-1 | TRBV20-1 | few | - | CSARDWAGASYNEQFF | TGCAGTGCTAGAGATTGGGCAGGGGCGTCCTACAATGAGCAGTTCTTC
TRBJ2-7 | TRBV3-1 | - | TRBD1 | CASSLVRDSRDEQYF | TGTGCCAGCAGCCTTGTCCGGGACAGCCGTGACGAGCAGTACTTC
TRBJ1-1 | TRBV27 | few | TRBD1 | CASSTGGWGEAFF | TGTGCCAGCAGTACAGGGGGCTGGGGTGAAGCTTTCTTT
TRBJ2-3 | TRBV7-9 | few | - | CASFKSGVRDTDTQYF | TGTGCCAGTTTTAAGTCGGGAGTGAGAGACACAGATACGCAGTATTTT
TRBJ2-1 | TRBV7-8 | - | - | CAGGGYNEQFF | TGTGCCGGCGGCGGGTACAATGAGCAGTTCTTC
TRBJ1-6 | TRBV7-9 | few | TRBD1 | CASSLEMTRDRDNSPLHF | TGTGCCAGCAGCTTAGAAATGACCCGGGACAGGGATAATTCACCCCTCCACTTT
TRBJ2-7 | TRBV7-7 | - | - | CASSLRPDSLEQYF | TGTGCTAGCAGCTTGCGCCCTGACTCCCTCGAGCAGTACTTC
TRBJ1-6 | TRBV27 | - | - | CASSPTQGFYNSPLHF | TGTGCCAGCAGTCCAACACAGGGCTTCTATAATTCACCCCTCCACTTT
TRBJ1-4 | TRBV6-6 | few | - | CASTTNRGLWEKLFF | TGTGCCAGCACCACCAATCGGGGACTTTGGGAAAAACTGTTTTTT
TRBJ2-1 | TRBV4-1 | few | - | CASSQAYGSAYNEQFF | TGCGCCAGCAGCCAAGCCTACGGCAGCGCCTACAATGAGCAGTTCTTC
TRBJ1-2 | TRBV6-6 | - | - | CASTIQGTNYGYTF | TGTGCCAGCACCATCCAAGGGACTAACTATGGCTACACCTTC
TRBJ2-1 | TRBV7-7 | - | - | CASSPSTYSYNEQFF | TGTGCTAGCAGCCCGAGCACCTACTCCTACAATGAGCAGTTCTTC
TRBJ1-6 | TRBV6-6 | - | - | CASTFDRNNSPPHF | TGTGCCAGCACATTCGACAGGAATAATTCACCCCCCCACTTT
TRBJ2-7 | TRBV20-1 | few | TRBD2 | CSARDTSGEFSYEQYF | TGCAGTGCTAGAGATACGAGCGGGGAGTTCTCCTACGAGCAGTACTTC
TRBJ2-1 | TRBV11-2 | - | - | CASSPFPDYSYNEQFF | TGTGCCAGCAGCCCATTCCCGGACTACTCTTACAATGAGCAGTTCTTC
TRBJ1-2 | TRBV27 | few | - | CASSPRYRDYGYTF | TGTGCCAGCAGTCCAAGATACAGGGACTATGGCTACACCTTC
TRBJ2-1 | TRBV7-2 | - | - | CASSLVHGDNEQFF | TGTGCCAGCAGCTTAGTTCACGGGGACAATGAGCAGTTCTTC
TRBJ2-5 | TRBV30 | - | - | CAWSGGNRETQYF | TGTGCCTGGAGTGGAGGGAACCGAGAGACCCAGTACTTC
TRBJ1-5 | TRBV10-2 | few | - | CASSMSGSYSNQPQHF | TGCGCCAGTAGCATGTCGGGATCATATAGCAATCAGCCCCAGCATTTT
TRBJ2-3 | TRBV9 | few | - | CASSVGGGDGTDTQYF | TGTGCCAGCAGCGTAGGAGGGGGAGACGGCACAGATACGCAGTATTTT
TRBJ2-3 | TRBV30 | few | TRBD1 | CAWSGTGGTVDTQYF | TGTGCCTGGAGTGGGACAGGGGGTACGGTGGATACGCAGTATTTT
TRBJ2-3 | TRBV11-2 | - | - | CASSPLLGPQYF | TGTGCCAGCAGCCCTTTACTGGGCCCTCAGTATTTT
TRBJ2-7 | TRBV7-9 | - | - | CASSPPERTYEQYF | TGTGCCAGCAGCCCCCCAGAGCGGACCTACGAGCAGTACTTC
TRBJ1-2 | TRBV14 | once | TRBD1 | CASSQGTGRIGYGYTF | TGTGCCAGCAGCCAAGGGACAGGGAGAATAGGCTATGGCTACACCTTC
TRBJ2-3 | TRBV7-9 | many | - | CASSLAGDPDTQYF | TGTGCCAGCAGCTTAGCGGGAGACCCAGATACGCAGTATTTT
TRBJ2-7 | TRBV27 | few | - | CASSLQGILYEQYF | TGTGCCAGCAGTTTACAGGGTATTTTATACGAGCAGTACTTC
TRBJ1-1 | TRBV5-1 | - | - | CASSLLGGSRTTEAFF | TGCGCCAGCAGCTTGTTAGGGGGGAGTCGAACCACTGAAGCTTTCTTT
TRBJ2-7 | TRBV3-1 | - | TRBD2 | CASSQVLADYEQYF | TGTGCCAGCAGCCAAGTACTAGCGGACTACGAGCAGTACTTC
TRBJ2-7 | TRBV7-2 | - | - | CASSLPGHNYEQYF | TGTGCCAGCAGCCTACCGGGACACAACTACGAGCAGTACTTC
TRBJ1-2 | TRBV3-1 | few | - | CASSYGTSDGYTF | TGTGCCAGCAGCTACGGGACATCTGATGGCTACACCTTC
TRBJ2-1 | TRBV12-3/TRBV12-4 | - | - | CASSFRRVGEQFF | TGTGCCAGCAGTTTCCGTAGGGTTGGGGAGCAGTTCTTC
TRBJ1-1 | TRBV4-2 | - | - | CASSLLGQPREAFF | TGTGCCAGCAGCCTACTCGGACAGCCGAGGGAAGCTTTCTTT
TRBJ2-7 | TRBV25-1 | - | - | CASSEDPLWEQYF | TGTGCCAGCAGTGAGGACCCCTTGTGGGAGCAGTACTTC
TRBJ1-5 | TRBV6-6 | - | TRBD1 | CASTAQGELQPQHF | TGTGCCAGCACCGCACAGGGGGAATTGCAGCCCCAGCATTTT
TRBJ2-7 | TRBV27 | once | TRBD1 | CASSPPNRGHEQYF | TGCGCCAGCAGTCCCCCGAACAGGGGGCACGAGCAGTACTTC
TRBJ2-3 | TRBV11-2 | many | - | CASSLRATTDTQYF | TGTGCCAGCAGCTTACGGGCTACCACAGATACGCAGTATTTT
TRBJ2-5 | TRBV20-1 | once | TRBD2 | CSAGTSGRARTWSQYF | TGCAGTGCTGGGACTAGCGGGAGGGCCAGGACCTGGAGCCAGTACTTC
TRBJ1-1 | TRBV4-1 | - | - | CASSQLLGDTEAFF | TGCGCCAGCAGCCAACTATTGGGGGACACTGAAGCTTTCTTT
TRBJ2-1 | TRBV30 | - | - | CAWIDNEQFF | TGTGCCTGGATTGACAATGAGCAGTTCTTC
TRBJ1-4 | TRBV6-6 | - | TRBD1 | CASTYRGLDEKLFF | TGTGCCAGCACCTACAGGGGGCTGGATGAAAAACTGTTTTTT
TRBJ2-7 | TRBV7-2 | - | TRBD2 | CASSLMSSGSRGFSYEQYF | TGTGCCAGCAGCTTGATGTCTAGCGGGAGTCGGGGGTTCTCCTACGAGCAGTACTTC
TRBJ2-1 | TRBV13 | few | - | CASSLGTPRSYNEQFF | TGTGCCAGCAGCTTAGGGACTCCGAGGTCCTACAATGAGCAGTTCTTC
TRBJ2-1 | TRBV7-9 | - | - | CASSDLETSSDEQFF | TGTGCCAGCAGCGATTTGGAGACTAGTTCGGATGAGCAGTTCTTC
TRBJ2-7 | TRBV2 | many | - | CASSTGTYEQYF | TGTGCCAGCAGTACGGGAACCTACGAGCAGTACTTC
TRBJ1-6 | TRBV30 | - | - | CAWSPTLAPLHF | TGTGCCTGGAGTCCGACATTGGCACCCCTCCACTTT